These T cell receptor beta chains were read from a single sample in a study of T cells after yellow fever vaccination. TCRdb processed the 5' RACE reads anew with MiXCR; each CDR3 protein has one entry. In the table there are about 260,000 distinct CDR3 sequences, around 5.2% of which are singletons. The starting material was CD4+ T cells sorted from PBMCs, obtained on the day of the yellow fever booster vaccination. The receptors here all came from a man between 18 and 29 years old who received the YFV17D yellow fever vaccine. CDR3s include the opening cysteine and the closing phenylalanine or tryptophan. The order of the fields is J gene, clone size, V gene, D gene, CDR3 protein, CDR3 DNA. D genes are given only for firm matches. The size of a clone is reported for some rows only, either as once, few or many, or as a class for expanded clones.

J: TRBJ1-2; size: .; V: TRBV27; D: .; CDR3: CASSLFQGDYGYTF; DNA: TGTGCCAGCAGTTTATTCCAGGGAGACTATGGCTACACCTTC
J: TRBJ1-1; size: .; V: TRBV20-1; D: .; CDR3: CSASRDSMNTEAFF; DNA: TGCAGTGCTAGCAGAGACAGCATGAACACTGAAGCTTTCTTT
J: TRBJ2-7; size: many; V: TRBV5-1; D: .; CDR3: CASSLQTSLSYEQYF; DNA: TGCGCCAGCAGCTTGCAGACGAGTTTATCTTACGAGCAGTACTTC
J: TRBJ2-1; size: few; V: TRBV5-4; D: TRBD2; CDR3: CASSYHPGLAGGDEQFF; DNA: TGTGCCAGCAGCTACCACCCGGGACTAGCGGGGGGGGATGAGCAGTTCTTC
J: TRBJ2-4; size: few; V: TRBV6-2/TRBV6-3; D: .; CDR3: CASNYKGFDAKNIQYF; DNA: TGTGCCAGCAACTACAAGGGGTTTGATGCCAAAAACATTCAGTACTTC
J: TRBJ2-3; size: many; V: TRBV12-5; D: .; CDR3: CASGPGTANLGTQYF; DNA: TGTGCTAGTGGTCCCGGGACTGCCAACCTCGGTACGCAGTATTTT
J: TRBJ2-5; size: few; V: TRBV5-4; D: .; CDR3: CASSPVGYQETQYF; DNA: TGTGCCAGCAGCCCGGTCGGGTACCAAGAGACCCAGTACTTC
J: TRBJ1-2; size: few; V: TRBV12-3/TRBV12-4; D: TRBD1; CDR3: CASSTVTGTGGDGYTF; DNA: TGTGCCAGCAGTACCGTAACCGGGACAGGGGGCGATGGCTACACCTTC
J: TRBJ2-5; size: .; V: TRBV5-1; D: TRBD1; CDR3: CASSSRTGAETQYF; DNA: TGCGCCAGCAGCTCTCGGACAGGTGCGGAGACCCAGTACTTC
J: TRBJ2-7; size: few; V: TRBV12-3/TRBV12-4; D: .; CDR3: CASSLRGSNEQYF; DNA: TGTGCCAGCAGTTTACGGGGGTCGAACGAGCAGTACTTC
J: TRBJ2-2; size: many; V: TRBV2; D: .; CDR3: CASRPLSRNGELFF; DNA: TGTGCCAGCAGACCCCTCTCCAGGAATGGGGAGCTGTTTTTT
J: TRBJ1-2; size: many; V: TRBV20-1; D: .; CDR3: CSATTTGIVYGYTF; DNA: TGCAGTGCTACCACGACAGGCATCGTCTATGGCTACACCTTC
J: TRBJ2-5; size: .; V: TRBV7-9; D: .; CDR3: CASSLPGAWETQYF; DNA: TGTGCCAGCAGCTTACCAGGGGCGTGGGAGACCCAGTACTTC
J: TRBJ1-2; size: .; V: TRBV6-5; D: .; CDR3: CASSSPGAPSYGYTF; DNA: TGTGCCAGCAGCTCGCCGGGGGCCCCTTCATATGGCTACACCTTC
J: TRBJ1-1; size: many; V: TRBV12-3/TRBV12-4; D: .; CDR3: CASSFGANTEAFF; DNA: TGTGCCAGCAGTTTCGGGGCTAACACTGAAGCTTTCTTT
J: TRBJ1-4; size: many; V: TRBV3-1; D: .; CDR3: CASSQREKLFF; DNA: TGTGCCAGCAGCCAAAGGGAAAAACTGTTTTTT
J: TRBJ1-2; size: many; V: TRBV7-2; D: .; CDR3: CASSSDLTGIYGYTF; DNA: TGTGCCAGCAGCTCGGACTTGACGGGGATTTATGGCTACACCTTC
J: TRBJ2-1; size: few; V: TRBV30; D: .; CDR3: CAWASSYEQFF; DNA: TGTGCCTGGGCTAGTAGCTATGAGCAGTTCTTC
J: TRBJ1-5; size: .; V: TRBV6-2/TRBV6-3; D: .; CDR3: CASSYSTLNQPQHF; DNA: TGTGCCAGCAGTTACTCGACACTTAATCAGCCCCAGCATTTT